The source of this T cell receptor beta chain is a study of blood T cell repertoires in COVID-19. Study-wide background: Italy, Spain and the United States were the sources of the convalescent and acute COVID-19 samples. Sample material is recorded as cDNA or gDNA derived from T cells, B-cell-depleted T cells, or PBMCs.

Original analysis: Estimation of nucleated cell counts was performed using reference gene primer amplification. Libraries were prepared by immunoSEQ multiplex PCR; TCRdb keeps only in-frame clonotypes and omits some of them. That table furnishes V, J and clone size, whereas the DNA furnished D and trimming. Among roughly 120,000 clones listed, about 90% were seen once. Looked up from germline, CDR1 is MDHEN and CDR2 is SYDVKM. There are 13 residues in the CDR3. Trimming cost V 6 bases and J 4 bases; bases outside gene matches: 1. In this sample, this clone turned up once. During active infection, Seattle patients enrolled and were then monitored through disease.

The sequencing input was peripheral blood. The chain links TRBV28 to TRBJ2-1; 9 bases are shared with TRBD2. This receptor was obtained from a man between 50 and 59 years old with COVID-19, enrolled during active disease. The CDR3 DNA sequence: TGTGCCAGCAGAACTAGCGGGTACAATGAGCAGTTCTTC. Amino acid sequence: CASRTSGYNEQFF. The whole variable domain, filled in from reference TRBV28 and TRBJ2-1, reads DVKVTQSSRYLVKRTGEKVFLECVQDMDHENMFWYRQDPGLGLRLIYFSYDVKMKEKGDIPEGYSVSREKKERFSLILESASTNQTSMYLCASRTSGYNEQFFGPGTRLTVL.